This T cell receptor (beta chain) came from a study of T-cell reconstitution after alpha-beta-depleted transplantation in children. Preparation of the TCRbeta library involved a method that used unique molecular identifiers. TCRdb re-analysed the PCR reads in MiXCR, keeping a single row per CDR3 protein. This sample has almost 400,000 distinct CDR3 sequences, with about a fifth found just once. Germline loops: CDR1 SGDLS, CDR2 YYNGEE. The CDR3 sequence is 16 residues long. V gave up 2 bases and J gave up 0 bases, with 12 bases separating them. This clonotype has a handful of counts. The chain couples TRBV9 to TRBJ2-1; weak D call: TRBD1 (5 bases). This TCR derives from a human donor who donated a stem cell graft to a child with acute myeloid leukemia. The sample here was PBMCs from the stem cell graft donor, taken from the stem cell graft. The CDR3 DNA reads as TGTGCCAGCAGCGTCTCAGGACAAAGCTCCTACAATGAGCAGTTCTTC. Translated: CASSVSGQSSYNEQFF.